This T cell receptor (beta chain) is from a study of cytomegalovirus exposure and HLA in healthy donors. The study, taken as a whole, reports: Investigators reported under 200 TCR beta chains as tied to cytomegalovirus. Accounts indicate the classifier identified cytomegalovirus status with strong specificity and sensitivity. In vitro work confirmed that a few CMV-associated chains recognize CMV antigens.

Turning to this clone: The antigen is not known.

V gave up 6 bases and J gave up 6 bases, with 18 bases separating them. CDR1 is MNHNY and CDR2 is SVGAGI in the germline V gene (reference sequence). The length of the CDR3 is 15 residues. Clones were read by immunoSEQ multiplex PCR, and TCRdb kept only the in-frame ones, dropping some. The sample records under 200,000 clones, less than 90% being singletons. Source material: PBMCs. This clonotype originated in a woman aged 25 to 39 in good health and CMV-seronegative. V gene TRBV6-6 combines with J gene TRBJ2-1, with D perhaps matching TRBD1 or TRBD2 (6 bases each). Written as DNA, the CDR3 is TGTGCCAGCAGATCTACAGGGCGGGAAGGCAATGAGCAGTTCTTC. Translated: CASRSTGREGNEQFF.